Here is one T cell receptor beta chain with its context. The antigen remains unidentified. This record belongs to a study of vaccination and CD4 T cells after COVID-19. The CDR3 covers 18 residues. Unmatched junction bases numbered 14, after V lost 3 bases and J lost 4 bases. From germline, CDR1 is MGHRA and CDR2 YSYEKL. Documented treatment: roughly 11-day PBMC culture with coronavirus spike peptide pools or control peptides (ViraFEST assay). The Oncomine TCR Beta short-read assay was applied to DNA of cultured CD4+ T cells. Using the QIAamp micro DNA kit, genomic DNA was extracted from the CD4+ T cells that had been cultured. A single record per CDR3 protein comes from TCRdb applying MiXCR to the PCR reads. The table lists about 21,000 distinct CDR3 sequences, roughly half of them singletons.

The TCR was taken from a human donor who had recovered from COVID-19. The specimen was CD4+ T cells from blood, cultured in vitro. The chain is built from TRBV4-1 and TRBJ1-2; TRBD1 matches at 10 bases. For the CDR3, the DNA is TGCGCCAGCAGCCAGCCAACCTCCAGGGACAGGGGTAGCTATGGCTACACCTTC. Protein: CASSQPTSRDRGSYGYTF.